Given below is one TCR beta chain in context. The V gene lost 0 bases and the J gene lost 10 bases, with 17 bases spanning the gap. Germline-derived CDR1 and CDR2 are SGHRS and YFSETQ. The CDR3 contains 15 residues. This record comes from a study of control samples from healthy donors and cancer patients. Profiled with immunoSEQ multiplex PCR; TCRdb holds only in-frame clones, not every one. The data contain 150,000 to 200,000 clones, less than 95% of them singletons. This clonotype was obtained from a man between 60 and 75 years old with colorectal cancer. The rearrangement joins TRBV5-1 to TRBJ2-1; D is perhaps TRBD2 (5 bases). The source material was PBMCs. This CDR3 reads CASSLDGGHPGEQFF. The CDR3 region has the DNA TGCGCCAGCAGCTTGGATGGCGGGCACCCCGGGGAGCAGTTCTTC.